This T cell receptor beta chain was sequenced in a study of regulatory T cells in long-lasting Graves disease (TCRdb year 2021). In terms of the full investigation: Newly diagnosed Graves' disease patients had taken antithyroid drugs for less than 3 months. TCR sequencing covered around 13 persistent and approximately 20 newly diagnosed Graves' disease patients, around 35 samples in total. Patients with persistent Graves' disease were compared with patients with newly diagnosed Graves' disease using TCR sequencing and RNA sequencing of peripheral blood. The study was conducted in China and was registered as a clinical trial.

The junction carries 11 bases between V and J, which are trimmed by 5 bases and 0 bases respectively. The germline V gene gives CDR1 as SGHTA and CDR2 as FQGTGA. From its cysteine to its phenylalanine, the CDR3 spans 15 amino acids. The kept DNA is CDR3 alone, 45 bases in frame from the first base. The intended sense of this specimen's time point label: newly diagnosed GD, antithyroid drugs for less than 3 months. For both TCR sequencing and RNA sequencing, RNA was extracted from PBMCs using TRIzol. Graves' disease was diagnosed according to American Thyroid Association guidelines. Patients for the study were recruited at an endocrinology department in Xi'an, China. Each patient gave about 9.1 milliliters of peripheral blood, collected in an EDTA anticoagulant tube. PBMCs were isolated by Ficoll Paque Plus density gradient separation without further T cell sorting. An Agilent 2100 Bioanalyzer and agarose gel were used to check RNA quality, while a NanoDrop 2000 measured RNA concentration.

Library construction relied on multiplex PCR. The reads were generated on an Illumina HiSeq 4000. CDR3 regions were amplified by Arm-PCR with iRepertoire HTBI primers to construct TCR beta libraries. PCR products were gel purified before sequencing. The paper's processing steps were these. Across samples, 62 TRBV and 15 or so TRBJ segments were identified and used for gene usage analysis of CDR3 amino acid clonotypes. Filtered high-quality paired reads were merged into contigs using COPE and FqMerger. BLAST was used to align contigs to IMGT TRBV, TRBD and TRBJ reference genes, with CDR3 defined following IMGT. Clonotypes above 0.1% frequency were classified as highly expanded clones. Shannon entropy was used to measure repertoire diversity, and the Gini coefficient was used to measure V-J evenness. Public clonotypes were defined as clonotypes shared by more than one individual. TCRdb reprocessing: public reads trimmed at Q25 with fastp, clones called with MiXCR, in-frame beta chains kept. Each entry merges the rows of one CDR3 protein and shows their most common DNA and genes. These V and J calls are TCRdb output, not the study's own analysis. The sample includes 500,000 or so distinct CDR3 sequences, with about 16% observed a single time. The ten largest clones represent 12% of the sample.

The paper as a whole reports these results and caveats: The small sample size was acknowledged by the authors as a limitation that may reduce accuracy. Persistent Graves' disease patients showed lower TCR Shannon entropy and fewer highly expanded clones than newly diagnosed patients, suggesting clonal expansion. Only the TCR beta chain was sequenced and analyzed. More public clonotypes were shared among persistent patients (around 3,000) than among newly diagnosed patients (966). Preferential use of TRBV28, TRBJ1-2 and TRBJ2-5 was observed in persistent disease, whereas TRBV20-1 and TRBJ2-1 were favored in newly diagnosed disease. Because the primary lesion, thyroid tissue, could not be accessed, the study looked at peripheral blood alone.

This clonotype occurred many times. It has no known antigen specificity. No per-base quality is available; no much larger clone lies one base away. The same data also went into a second study, on T cells in Graves' hyperthyroidism and ophthalmopathy. Taken from the second paper: Graves' hyperthyroidism was defined as stable when no progression to ophthalmopathy occurred over 18 months of follow-up. Hyperthyroidism patients were newly diagnosed, had a disease duration of under 2 months, and were aged 18 to 65 years. The study excluded patients with uncontrolled infections, other autoimmune diseases, pregnancy or lactation. Diagnoses were based on clinical symptoms, serum thyroxine and TRAb, thyroid ultrasound and orbital computed tomography. The TCR CDR3 was subjected to a first round of RT-PCR using the HTBI primer set and the Qiagen OneStep RT-PCR kit. Most expanded thyroid clonotypes (frequency above 0.001) were also found in blood, which suggests that blood repertoires may mirror thyroid immune responses. Ophthalmopathy was separated from stable hyperthyroidism by a 13 V-J signature model, with around 88% sensitivity and about 81% specificity obtained in cross-validation and 80%/75% obtained in testing. In validation, progression to ophthalmopathy was predicted by the model with roughly 71% sensitivity and around 76% specificity, a median of approximately 6.5 months before onset. TCR V-J signatures able to tell the groups apart were searched for in a discovery cohort of 90 to 100 patients, of whom under 45 had Graves' ophthalmopathy and roughly 59 had stable Graves' hyperthyroidism. An independent validation cohort of under 20 hyperthyroidism patients and roughly 16 patients who later progressed to ophthalmopathy tested prospective prediction of ophthalmopathy. The approximately 100 discovery patients were randomly divided into training and test sets at a 7:3 ratio. Thyroid tissue and blood T-cell repertoires from roughly six Graves' hyperthyroidism patients were also compared in the study. Following sampling, methimazole starting at 30 mg daily was given to hyperthyroidism patients, and high-dose intravenous methylprednisolone was given to ophthalmopathy patients. Libraries were constructed in a second round of multiplex PCR, after which size selection and purification were performed. Paired-end sequencing of the libraries was performed with 100 bp reads on an Illumina HiSeq2000. SOAPnuke was used to process the raw data, with reads discarded if the reads contained adapters or uncalled bases, had a mean Phred below 15, or lacked an exact constant-primer or identifier match. COPE v1.2.5 was used to merge high-quality paired reads, and clonotypes were defined as unique nucleotide sequences. MiTCR v1.1 was used to align the clonotypes against IMGT TRBV, TRBD and TRBJ reference segments. The analysis included only V-J combinations with a frequency above 0.0001, which together covered around 99% of the repertoires. A TCS score was defined as the ratio of F50 (clonal expansion) to E x V (chaos), with BLOSUM62-based TCRdist applied between CDR3 peptides within each V-J. Welch's t-statistics and random forest reduced approximately 520 V-J features to 10 to 15, which were used in a naive Bayes classifier (R e1071). No statistical method was used to fix the sample size in advance, and group allocation was not hidden from the investigators. According to the paper, TCR Vbeta CDR3 sequencing was carried out on about 140 peripheral blood samples, which came from about 45 ophthalmopathy, approximately 78 hyperthyroidism and about 17 progressor patients.

The chain uses TRBV7-3 and TRBJ2-1; no D segment can be confidently identified. Sequenced here: peripheral blood mononuclear cells (PBMCs), sampled at new diagnosis, from a patient treated with antithyroid drugs. The clonotype was recovered from a man aged 35-49 years with Graves disease. Donor details come from another sample of the same person, matched by shared clones. The DNA is TGTGCCAGCAGCGGGGTAGGGAACTCCTACAATGAGCAGTTCTTC. Translated, this is CASSGVGNSYNEQFF.